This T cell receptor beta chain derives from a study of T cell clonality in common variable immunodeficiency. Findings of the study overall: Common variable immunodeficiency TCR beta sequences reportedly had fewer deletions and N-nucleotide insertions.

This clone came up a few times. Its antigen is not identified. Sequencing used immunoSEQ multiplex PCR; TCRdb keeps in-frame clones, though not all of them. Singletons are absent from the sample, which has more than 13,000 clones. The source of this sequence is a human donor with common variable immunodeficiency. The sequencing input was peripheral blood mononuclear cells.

Partial CDR3 DNA: TGTGCCAGCAGCTTGGGGGCCAGGAACACTGAA. Translated: CASSLGARNTE. The entire CDR3 reads CASSLGARNTEAFF. The chain recombines TRBV5-6 with TRBJ1-1; unclear D gene. The observed sequence ends 3 residues before the CDR3 terminus, with the missing tail filled in from the germline J gene. This CDR3 region has 14 residues. V gave up 0 bases and J gave up 1 base, with 7 bases separating them. Germline values: CDR1 SGHDT, CDR2 YYEEEE.